Below, 2 T cell receptor beta chains from the same sample are listed, as sequenced in a study of CD8 T cells in Susac syndrome. Reverse transcription used about 0.45 to 1 ug RNA and random hexamers. MiXCR, run by TCRdb on the immunoSEQ multiplex PCR reads, gives a single entry per CDR3 protein. The top ten clones hold roughly 1% of a sample with about 80,000 distinct CDR3 sequences, roughly 94% of them seen once. The sample comprised CD8+ T cells from PBMCs. The receptors stem from a human donor with Susac syndrome.

The rearrangement uses TRBV30 and TRBJ1-2; D unresolved. Germline V CDR1 and CDR2: GTSNPN, SVGIG (reference sequence). V lost 3 bases and J 5 bases, leaving 13 bases between the germline ends. CDR3 length: 13 amino acids. This CDR3 reads CAWSAGGEYGYTF. CDR3 bases: TGTGCCTGGAGCGCGGGTGGAGAGTATGGCTACACCTTC.

CDR3 sequence (DNA): TGTGCCAGCAGGAAGGGGTGGGTGCAGTTCTTC. Protein product: CASRKGWVQFF. V is TRBV25-1 and J is TRBJ2-1; TRBD1 might be the D (5 bases). The V gene's germline CDR1 is MGHDK and CDR2 SYGVNS. Trimming pared 6 bases from V and 12 bases from J, leaving 12 bases between. The CDR3 is 11 amino acids.